This TCR beta chain was obtained from a study of identical twins. The V and J ends lost 0 bases and 8 bases, in that order; junction bases with no gene match: 5. The germline V gene encodes CDR1 LGHNA and CDR2 YSLEER. The CDR3 has 15 residues. TCRdb re-analysed the 5' RACE reads in MiXCR, keeping a single row per CDR3 protein. The data show roughly 720,000 distinct CDR3 sequences, 15% to 20% seen once. This clonotype appeared a few times. These data also formed part of another study, on T cells expressing NK-cell markers.

The rearrangement uses TRBV4-3 and TRBJ2-1; TRBD2 matches at 9 bases. The clonotype was recovered from a woman aged 18-35 years in good health. Sequenced material: PBMCs. As DNA, the CDR3 is TGCGCCAGCAGCCAAGATTTAATAGCGGGAGATGAGCAGTTCTTC. Its translation: CASSQDLIAGDEQFF.